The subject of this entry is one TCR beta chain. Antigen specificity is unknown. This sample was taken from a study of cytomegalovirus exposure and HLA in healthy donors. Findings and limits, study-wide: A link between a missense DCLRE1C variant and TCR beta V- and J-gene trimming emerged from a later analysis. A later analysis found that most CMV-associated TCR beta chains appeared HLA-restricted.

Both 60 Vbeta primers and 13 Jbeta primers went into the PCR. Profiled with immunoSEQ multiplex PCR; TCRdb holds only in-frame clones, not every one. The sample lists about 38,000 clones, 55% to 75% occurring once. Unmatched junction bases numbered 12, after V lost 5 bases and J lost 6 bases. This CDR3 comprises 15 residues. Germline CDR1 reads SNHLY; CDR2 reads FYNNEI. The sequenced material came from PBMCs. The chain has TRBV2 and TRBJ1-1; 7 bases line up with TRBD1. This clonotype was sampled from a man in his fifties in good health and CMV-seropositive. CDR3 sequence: CASSQRQGSGAEAFF. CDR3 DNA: TGTGCCAGCAGTCAGAGACAGGGTTCGGGCGCTGAAGCTTTCTTT. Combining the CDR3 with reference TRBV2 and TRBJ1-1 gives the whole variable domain EPEVTQTPSHQVTQMGQEVILRCVPISNHLYFYWYRQILGQKVEFLVSFYNNEISEKSEIFDDQFSVERPDGSNFTLKIRSTKLEDSAMYFCASSQRQGSGAEAFFGQGTRLTVV.